Each of the 9 T cell receptor beta chains below was sequenced from the same sample in a study of CD8+CD57+ T cells in acquired aplastic anemia (dated by TCRdb to the late 2010s). Reads for this sample came from an Illumina HiSeq 2000. Profiling of TCR beta VDJ combinations and CDR3 sequences used genomic DNA as the template. The public reads were run again by TCRdb, first through fastp at Q25 and then through MiXCR, and only productive beta chains were kept. Entries that share a CDR3 protein sequence are merged under the most common genes and DNA. Within this sample are roughly 200,000 distinct CDR3 sequences, with about 62% of them counted one time only. The top ten clonotypes cover about 60% of the sample. Expansion of CD8+CD57+ cells had been shown by flow cytometry in the patients chosen for sequencing. Sequencing was carried out using sorted CD4+, CD8+, or CD8+CD57+ T cells (not recorded which) from PBMCs. The receptors derive from a human donor with aplastic anemia.

In this sample, this clonotype turned up a few times. Since a much larger clone is just one base distant, this may be a read error. The chain combines TRBV5-1 with TRBJ1-2; D perhaps matches TRBD1 (5 bases). The length of the CDR3 is 14 residues. The germline V gene has CDR1 SGHRS and CDR2 YFSETQ. CDR3 DNA: TGCGCCCGCAGCTTTGAGTCGCGGGGGTATGGCTACACCTTC. It specifies CARSFESRGYGYTF.

The rearrangement joins TRBV15 to TRBJ2-5; D gene ambiguous. Trimming took off 7 bases at V and 2 bases at J, with 11 bases between the two ends. The CDR3 has 13 amino acids. Per the germline V gene, CDR1 is LNHNV and CDR2 is YYDKDF (reference sequence). The CDR3 loop is CATKQIEQETQYF. For the CDR3, the DNA is TGTGCCACCAAGCAGATTGAGCAAGAGACCCAGTACTTC.

The rearrangement links TRBV19 to TRBJ2-7; D unresolved. CDR3 size: 15 residues. Between the trimmed V and J ends, which lost 2 bases and 3 bases, there was a span of 14 bases. The germline V gene encodes CDR1 LNHDA and CDR2 SQIVND (reference sequence). The CDR3 loop reads CASSISPGAFYEQYF. Here the CDR3 DNA reads TGTGCCAGTAGTATAAGTCCAGGTGCTTTCTACGAGCAGTACTTC. The whole variable domain, filled in from reference TRBV19 and TRBJ2-7, reads DGGITQSPKYLFRKEGQNVTLSCEQNLNHDAMYWYRQDPGQGLRLIYYSQIVNDFQKGDIAEGYSVSREKKESFPLTVTSAQKNPTAFYLCASSISPGAFYEQYFGPGTRLTVT.

This chain connects TRBV10-2 to TRBJ1-1; D uncertain. The length of the CDR3 is 14 residues. The germline V gene encodes CDR1 WSHSY and CDR2 SAAADI. V lost 5 bases to trimming and J lost 1 base, with 11 bases between them. CDR3 DNA: TGCGCCAGCAGTTCGGAAGACACGAACACTGAAGCTTTCTTT. Its protein is CASSSEDTNTEAFF.

This clonotype occurred once. A much bigger clone sits one base away, suggesting this may be a read error. The chain combines TRBV15 with TRBJ1-1; no definite D call. Germline lookup yields CDR1 LNHNV and CDR2 YYDKDF (reference sequence). The CDR3 covers 13 residues. CDR3 DNA: TGTGCCACCGGCAGAGTAAGAAACACTGAAGCTTTCTTT. This gives the protein CATGRVRNTEAFF. The complete variable domain, with remaining parts taken from reference TRBV15 and TRBJ1-1, reads DAMVIQNPRYQVTQFGKPVTLSCSQTLNHNVMYWYQQKSSQAPKLLFHYYDKDFNNEADTPDNFQSRRPNTSFCFLDIRSPGLGDTAMYLCATGRVRNTEAFFGQGTRLTVV.

The genes are TRBV7-2 and TRBJ2-5; no clear D gene. Trimming took off 5 bases at V and 5 bases at J, with 12 bases between the two ends. Per germline, CDR1 SGHTA and CDR2 FQGNSA. The CDR3 loop spans 13 amino acids. CDR3 bases: TGTGCCAGCAGCCAACACCGTTCGGAGACCCAGTACTTC. Residues: CASSQHRSETQYF.

This clonotype was counted many times. The chain employs TRBV6-5 and TRBJ2-2, with 11 bases identical to TRBD1. Unmatched junction bases numbered 3, after V lost 6 bases and J lost 6 bases. Germline CDR1 reads MNHEY; CDR2 reads SVGAGI. The CDR3 covers 14 residues. The CDR3: CASRQGQGAGELFF. The DNA of the CDR3 is TGTGCCAGCAGACAGGGACAGGGGGCCGGGGAGCTGTTTTTT.

This chain links TRBV20-1 with TRBJ1-1; tentatively, D is TRBD1 (6 bases). The CDR3 is 13 residues long. Per the germline V gene, CDR1 is DFQATT and CDR2 is SNEGSKA (reference sequence). V was shortened by 3 bases and J by 2 bases, with 10 bases between the two germline ends. The CDR3 sequence: CSASRTDNTEAFF. The CDR3 region has the DNA TGCAGTGCTAGCAGGACAGATAACACTGAAGCTTTCTTT.

V gene TRBV20-1 combines with J gene TRBJ1-1, with D perhaps matching TRBD1 (5 bases). Germline-derived CDR1 and CDR2 are DFQATT and SNEGSKA (reference sequence). V gave up 4 bases and J gave up 2 bases, with 11 bases separating them. This CDR3 has 13 amino acids. The CDR3 DNA follows: TGCAGTGCTATTAGGGGCCGAAACACTGAAGCTTTCTTT. Its protein product is CSAIRGRNTEAFF.